This T cell receptor (beta chain) was identified in a study of cytomegalovirus exposure and HLA in healthy donors. CDR1 MNHNS and CDR2 SASEGT come from the germline V gene. This CDR3 region has 14 residues. V was pared by 7 bases and J by 0 bases, with 11 bases between. Produced via immunoSEQ multiplex PCR; TCRdb's table is partial and in-frame only. The sample includes 150,000 or so clones, roughly 90% of them seen just once. This TCR was sampled from a man younger than 35 in good health and CMV-seropositive. The sample comprised PBMCs. This chain uses TRBV6-1 with TRBJ2-3; D ambiguous. The CDR3 here is CASNVVYSTDTQYF. As DNA, the CDR3 is TGTGCCAGCAATGTCGTATATAGCACAGATACGCAGTATTTT.